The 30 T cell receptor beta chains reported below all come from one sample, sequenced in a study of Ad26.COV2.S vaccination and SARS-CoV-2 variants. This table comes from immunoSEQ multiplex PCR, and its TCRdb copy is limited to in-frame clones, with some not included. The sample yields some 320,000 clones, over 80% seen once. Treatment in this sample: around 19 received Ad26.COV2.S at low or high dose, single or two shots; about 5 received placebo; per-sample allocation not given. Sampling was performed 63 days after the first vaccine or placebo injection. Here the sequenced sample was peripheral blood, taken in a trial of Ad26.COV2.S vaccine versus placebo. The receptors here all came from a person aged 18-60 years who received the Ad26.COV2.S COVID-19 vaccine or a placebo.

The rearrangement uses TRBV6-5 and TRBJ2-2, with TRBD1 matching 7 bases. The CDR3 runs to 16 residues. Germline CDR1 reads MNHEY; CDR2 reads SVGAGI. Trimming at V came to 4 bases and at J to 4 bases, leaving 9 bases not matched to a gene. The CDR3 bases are TGTGCCAGCAGTTCCCCTACAGGGGTGAGCACCGGGGAGCTGTTTTTT. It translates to CASSSPTGVSTGELFF.

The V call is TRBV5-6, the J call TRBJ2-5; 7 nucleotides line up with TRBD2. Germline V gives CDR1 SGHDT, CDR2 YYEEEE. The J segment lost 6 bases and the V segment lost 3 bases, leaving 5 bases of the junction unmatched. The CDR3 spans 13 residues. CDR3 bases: TGTGCCAGCAGCTACGAGCGGGGACAGACCCAGTACTTC. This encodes CASSYERGQTQYF. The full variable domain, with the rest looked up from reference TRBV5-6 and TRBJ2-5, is DAGVTQSPTHLIKTRGQQVTLRCSPKSGHDTVSWYQQALGQGPQFIFQYYEEEERQRGNFPDRFSGHQFPNYSSELNVNALLLGDSALYLCASSYERGQTQYFGPGTRLLVL.

CDR3 nucleotide sequence: TGTGCCATCAGTGATGACACCTTCTCCTACGAGCAGTACTTC. Translating it yields CAISDDTFSYEQYF. This chain links TRBV10-3 with TRBJ2-7, with D unclear. CDR1 is ENHRY, CDR2 SYGVKD, per germline. V was cut by 3 bases and J by 0 bases, with 9 bases left in between. This CDR3 spans 14 amino acids.

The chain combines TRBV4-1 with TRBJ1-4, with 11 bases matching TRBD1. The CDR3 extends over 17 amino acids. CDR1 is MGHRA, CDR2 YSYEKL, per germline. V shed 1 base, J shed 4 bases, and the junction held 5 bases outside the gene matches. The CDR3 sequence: CASSQVGQGADNEKLFF. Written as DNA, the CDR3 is TGCGCCAGCAGCCAAGTCGGACAGGGGGCCGATAATGAAAAACTGTTTTTT.

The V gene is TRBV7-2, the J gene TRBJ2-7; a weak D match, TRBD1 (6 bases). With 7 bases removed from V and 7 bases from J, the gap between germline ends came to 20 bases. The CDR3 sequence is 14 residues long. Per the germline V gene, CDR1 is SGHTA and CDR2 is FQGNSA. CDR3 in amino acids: CASIPPGQGFEQYF. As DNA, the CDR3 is TGTGCCAGCATTCCCCCGGGGCAGGGGTTTGAGCAGTACTTC.

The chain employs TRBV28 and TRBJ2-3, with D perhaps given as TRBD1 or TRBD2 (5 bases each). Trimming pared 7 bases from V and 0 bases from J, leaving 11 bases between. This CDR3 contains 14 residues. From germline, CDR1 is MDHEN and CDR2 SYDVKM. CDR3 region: CASTRDGSTDTQYF. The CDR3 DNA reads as TGTGCCAGCACCAGGGACGGAAGCACAGATACGCAGTATTTT.

CDR3 coding DNA: TGTGCCAGCAGCTTCAGTATATCAGACGGGGCTTTCTTT. The encoded protein is CASSFSISDGAFF. V usage is TRBV7-8 and J usage is TRBJ1-1, with no clear D. There are 13 residues in the CDR3. The V gene lost 3 bases and the J gene lost 11 bases, with 16 bases spanning the gap. CDR1 is SGHVS, CDR2 FQNEAQ, per germline.

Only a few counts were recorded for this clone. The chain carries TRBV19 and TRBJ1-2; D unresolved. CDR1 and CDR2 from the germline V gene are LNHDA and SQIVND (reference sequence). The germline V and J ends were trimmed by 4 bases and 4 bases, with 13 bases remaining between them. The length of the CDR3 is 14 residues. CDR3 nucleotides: TGTGCCAGTAGTACTGGCAATCCTGCCTATGGCTACACCTTC. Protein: CASSTGNPAYGYTF.

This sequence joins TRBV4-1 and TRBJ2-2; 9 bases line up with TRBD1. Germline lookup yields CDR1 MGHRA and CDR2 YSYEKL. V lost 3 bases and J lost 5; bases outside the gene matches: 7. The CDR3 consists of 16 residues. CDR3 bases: TGCGCCAGCAGCCAGGTGGGGACAGGGAGGACCGGGGAGCTGTTTTTT. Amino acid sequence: CASSQVGTGRTGELFF.

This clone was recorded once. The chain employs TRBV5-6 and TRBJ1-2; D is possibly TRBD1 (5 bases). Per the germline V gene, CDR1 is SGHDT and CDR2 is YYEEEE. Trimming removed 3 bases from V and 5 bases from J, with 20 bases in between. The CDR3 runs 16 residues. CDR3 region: CASSSGPYRSTYGYTF. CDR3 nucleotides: TGTGCCAGCAGCTCTGGCCCGTACAGGTCGACGTATGGCTACACCTTC.

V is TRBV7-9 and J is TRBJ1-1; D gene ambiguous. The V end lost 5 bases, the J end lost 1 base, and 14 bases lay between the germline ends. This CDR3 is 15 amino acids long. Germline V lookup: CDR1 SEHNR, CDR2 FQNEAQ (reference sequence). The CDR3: CASSLGLPQNTEAFF. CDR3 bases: TGTGCCAGCAGCCTCGGACTCCCCCAGAACACTGAAGCTTTCTTT.

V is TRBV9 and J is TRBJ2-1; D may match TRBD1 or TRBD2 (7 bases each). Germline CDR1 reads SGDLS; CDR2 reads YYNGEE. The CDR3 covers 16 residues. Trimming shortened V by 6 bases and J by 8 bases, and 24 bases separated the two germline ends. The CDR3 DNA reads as TGTGCCAGCATCCCCAGGGGGGGGGACGGTGTGTATGAGCAGTTCTTC. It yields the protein CASIPRGGDGVYEQFF.

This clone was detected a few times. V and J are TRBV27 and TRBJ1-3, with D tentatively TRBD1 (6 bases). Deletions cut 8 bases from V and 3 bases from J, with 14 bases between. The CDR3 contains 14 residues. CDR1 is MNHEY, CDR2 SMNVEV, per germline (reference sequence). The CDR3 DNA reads TGTGCCAGCCGGTCAGGGGTAGTTGGAAACACCATATATTTT. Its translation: CASRSGVVGNTIYF.

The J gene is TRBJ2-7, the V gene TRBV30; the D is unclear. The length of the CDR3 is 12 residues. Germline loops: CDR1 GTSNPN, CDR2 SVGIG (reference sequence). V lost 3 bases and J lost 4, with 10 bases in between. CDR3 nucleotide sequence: TGTGCCTGGAGCACCGGACGGTACGAGCAGTACTTC. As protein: CAWSTGRYEQYF. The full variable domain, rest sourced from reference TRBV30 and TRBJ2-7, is SQTIHQWPATLVQPVGSPLSLECTVEGTSNPNLYWYRQAAGRGLQLLFYSVGIGQISSEVPQNLSASRPQDRQFILSSKKLLLSDSGFYLCAWSTGRYEQYFGPGTRLTVT.

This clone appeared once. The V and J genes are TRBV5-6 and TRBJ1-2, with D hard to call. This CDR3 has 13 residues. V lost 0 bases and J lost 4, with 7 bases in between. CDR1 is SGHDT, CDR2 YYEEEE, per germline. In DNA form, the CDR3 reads TGTGCCAGCAGCTTGGGACGCCTCTATGGCTACACCTTC. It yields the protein CASSLGRLYGYTF.

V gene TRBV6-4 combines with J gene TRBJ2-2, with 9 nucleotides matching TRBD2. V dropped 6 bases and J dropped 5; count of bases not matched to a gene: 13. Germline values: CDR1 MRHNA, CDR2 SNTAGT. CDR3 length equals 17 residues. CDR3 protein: CASSLSGLAGWTGELFF. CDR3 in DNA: TGTGCCAGCAGCCTCTCGGGTCTAGCGGGGTGGACCGGGGAGCTGTTTTTT.

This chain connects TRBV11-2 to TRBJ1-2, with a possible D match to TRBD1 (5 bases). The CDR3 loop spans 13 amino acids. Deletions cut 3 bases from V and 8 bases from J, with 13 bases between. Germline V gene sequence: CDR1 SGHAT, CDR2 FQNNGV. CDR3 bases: TGTGCCAGCAGCTTTGGCAGGGTTGGAGGCTACACCTTC. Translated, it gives CASSFGRVGGYTF.

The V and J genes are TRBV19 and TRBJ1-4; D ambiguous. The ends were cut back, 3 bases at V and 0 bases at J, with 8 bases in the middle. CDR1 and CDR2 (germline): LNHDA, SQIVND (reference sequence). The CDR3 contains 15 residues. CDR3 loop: CASSILSTTNEKLFF. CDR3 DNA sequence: TGTGCCAGTAGTATCCTCAGTACAACTAATGAAAAACTGTTTTTT.

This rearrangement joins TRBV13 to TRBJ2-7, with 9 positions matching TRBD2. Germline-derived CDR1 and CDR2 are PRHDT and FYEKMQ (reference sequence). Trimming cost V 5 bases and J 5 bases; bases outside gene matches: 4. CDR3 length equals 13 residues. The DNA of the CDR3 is TGTGCCAGCAGCGCGGGGGGGCCGGACGAGCAGTACTTC. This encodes CASSAGGPDEQYF.

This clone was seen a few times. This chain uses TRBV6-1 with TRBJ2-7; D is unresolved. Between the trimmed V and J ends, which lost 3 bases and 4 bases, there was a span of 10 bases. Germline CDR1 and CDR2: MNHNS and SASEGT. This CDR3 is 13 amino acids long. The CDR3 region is CASSENRPYEQYF. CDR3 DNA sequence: TGTGCCAGCAGTGAGAACAGACCTTACGAGCAGTACTTC.

The CDR3 nucleotides are TGTGCCAGCAGTTACTCGGGGGGCCTTCCTCAAGAGACCCAGTACTTC. The encoded protein is CASSYSGGLPQETQYF. This chain joins TRBV6-5 and TRBJ2-5; D is possibly TRBD1 or TRBD2 (6 bases each). CDR1 is MNHEY, CDR2 SVGAGI, per germline. The CDR3 covers 16 residues. V lost 0 bases and J 2 bases, leaving 13 bases between the germline ends.

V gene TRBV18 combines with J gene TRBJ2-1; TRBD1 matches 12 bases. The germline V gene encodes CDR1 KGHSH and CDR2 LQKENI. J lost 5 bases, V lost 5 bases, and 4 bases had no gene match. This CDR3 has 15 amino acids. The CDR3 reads CASSMGQGANNEQFF. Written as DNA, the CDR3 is TGTGCCAGCTCAATGGGACAGGGGGCTAACAATGAGCAGTTCTTC.

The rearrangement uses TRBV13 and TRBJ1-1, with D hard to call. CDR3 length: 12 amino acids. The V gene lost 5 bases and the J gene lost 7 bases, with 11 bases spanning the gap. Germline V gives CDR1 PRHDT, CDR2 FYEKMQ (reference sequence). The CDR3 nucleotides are TGTGCCAGCAGCCGCGGCTTCCTTGAAGCTTTCTTT. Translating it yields CASSRGFLEAFF.

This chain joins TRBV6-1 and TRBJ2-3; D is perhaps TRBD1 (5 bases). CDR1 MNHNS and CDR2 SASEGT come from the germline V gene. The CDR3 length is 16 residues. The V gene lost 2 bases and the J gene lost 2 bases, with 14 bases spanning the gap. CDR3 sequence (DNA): TGTGCCAGCAGTGAATTTCAGGGCACTCCCACAGATACGCAGTATTTT. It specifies CASSEFQGTPTDTQYF.

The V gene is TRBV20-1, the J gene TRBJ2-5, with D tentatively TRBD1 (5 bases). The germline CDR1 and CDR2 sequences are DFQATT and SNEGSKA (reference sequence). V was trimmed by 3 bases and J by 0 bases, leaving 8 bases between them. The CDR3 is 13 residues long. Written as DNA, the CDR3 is TGCAGTGCTAGTAAGGGGTACCAAGAGACCCAGTACTTC. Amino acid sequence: CSASKGYQETQYF.

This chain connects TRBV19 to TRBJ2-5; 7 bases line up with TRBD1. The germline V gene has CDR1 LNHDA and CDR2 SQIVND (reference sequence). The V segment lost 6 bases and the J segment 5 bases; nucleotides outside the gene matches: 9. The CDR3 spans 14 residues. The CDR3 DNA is TGTGCCAGTAGCTCACAGGGGTCGCAGGAGACCCAGTACTTC. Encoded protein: CASSSQGSQETQYF.

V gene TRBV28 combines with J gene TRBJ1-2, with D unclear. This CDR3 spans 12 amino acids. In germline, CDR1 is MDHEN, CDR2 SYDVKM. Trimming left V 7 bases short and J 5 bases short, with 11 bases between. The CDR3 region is CASNTPGYGYTF. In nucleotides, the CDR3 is TGTGCCAGCAACACTCCGGGATATGGCTACACCTTC.

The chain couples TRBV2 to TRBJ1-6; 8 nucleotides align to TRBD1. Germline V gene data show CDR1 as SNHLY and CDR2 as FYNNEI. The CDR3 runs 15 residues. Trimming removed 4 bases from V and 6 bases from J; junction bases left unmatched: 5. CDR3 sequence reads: CASSADRVFNSPLHF. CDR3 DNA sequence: TGTGCCAGCAGTGCGGACAGGGTTTTTAATTCACCCCTCCACTTT.

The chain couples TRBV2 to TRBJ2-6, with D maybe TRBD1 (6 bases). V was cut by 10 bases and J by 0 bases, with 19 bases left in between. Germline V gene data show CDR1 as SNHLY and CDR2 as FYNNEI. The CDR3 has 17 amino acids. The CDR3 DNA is TGTGCCAACTTGAGGACAGCACCTTACTCTGGGGCCAACGTCCTGACTTTC. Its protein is CANLRTAPYSGANVLTF. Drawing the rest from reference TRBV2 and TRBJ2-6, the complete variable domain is EPEVTQTPSHQVTQMGQEVILRCVPISNHLYFYWYRQILGQKVEFLVSFYNNEISEKSEIFDDQFSVERPDGSNFTLKIRSTKLEDSAMYFCANLRTAPYSGANVLTFGAGSRLTVL.

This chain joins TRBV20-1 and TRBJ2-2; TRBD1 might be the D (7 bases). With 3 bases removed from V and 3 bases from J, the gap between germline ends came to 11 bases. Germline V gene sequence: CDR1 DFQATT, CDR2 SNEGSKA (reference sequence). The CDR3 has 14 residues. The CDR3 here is CSASQGDYTGELFF. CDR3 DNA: TGCAGTGCTAGTCAGGGGGACTACACCGGGGAGCTGTTTTTT.